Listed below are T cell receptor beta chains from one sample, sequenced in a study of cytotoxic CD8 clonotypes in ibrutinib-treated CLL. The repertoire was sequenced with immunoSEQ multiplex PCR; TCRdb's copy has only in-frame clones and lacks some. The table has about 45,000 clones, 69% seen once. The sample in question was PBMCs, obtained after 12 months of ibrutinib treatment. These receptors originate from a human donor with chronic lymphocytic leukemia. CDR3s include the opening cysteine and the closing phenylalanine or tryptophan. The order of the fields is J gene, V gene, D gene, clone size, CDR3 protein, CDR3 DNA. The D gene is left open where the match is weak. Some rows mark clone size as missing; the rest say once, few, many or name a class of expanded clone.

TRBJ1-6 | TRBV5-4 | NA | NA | CASSGGGAYNSPLHF | TGTGCCAGCAGCGGGGGGGGCGCTTATAATTCACCCCTCCACTTT
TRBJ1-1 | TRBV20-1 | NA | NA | CSAPTVSEAFF | TGCAGTGCCCCGACAGTCTCTGAAGCTTTCTTT
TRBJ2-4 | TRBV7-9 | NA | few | CASSAPRVVNIQYF | TGTGCCAGCAGCGCACCCAGGGTAGTAAACATTCAGTACTTC
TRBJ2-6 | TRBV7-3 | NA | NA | CASSLSGALGANVLTF | TGTGCCAGCAGCTTATCGGGGGCGTTAGGGGCCAACGTCCTGACTTTC
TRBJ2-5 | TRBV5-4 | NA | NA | CASSLDPAGQRTQYF | TGTGCCAGCAGCTTGGATCCCGCGGGACAGAGGACCCAGTACTTC
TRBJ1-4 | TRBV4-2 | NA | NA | CASSQDISPDEKLFF | TGTGCCAGCAGCCAAGATATATCGCCTGATGAAAAACTGTTTTTT
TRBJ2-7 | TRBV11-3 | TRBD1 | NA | CASSLGGPGGYEQYF | TGTGCCAGCAGCTTAGGCGGGCCAGGGGGCTACGAGCAGTACTTC
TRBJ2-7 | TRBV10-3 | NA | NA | CAISESPPGVRGSYEQYF | TGTGCCATCAGTGAGTCACCCCCAGGGGTCAGGGGCTCCTACGAGCAGTACTTC
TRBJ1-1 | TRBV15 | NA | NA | CATSRFHERFGPNTEAFF | TGTGCCACCAGCAGATTCCATGAACGATTCGGCCCGAACACTGAAGCTTTCTTT
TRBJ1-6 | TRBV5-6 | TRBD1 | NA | CASSAGTVYNSPLHF | TGTGCCAGCAGCGCGGGGACAGTCTATAATTCACCCCTCCACTTT
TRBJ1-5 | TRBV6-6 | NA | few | CATQTASNQPQHF | TGTGCCACCCAAACAGCTAGCAATCAGCCCCAGCATTTT
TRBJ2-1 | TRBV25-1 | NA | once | CASSERANSYNEQFF | TGTGCCAGCAGTGAACGGGCAAACTCCTACAATGAGCAGTTCTTC
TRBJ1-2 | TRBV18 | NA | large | CASSPNGGGYTF | TGTGCCAGCTCACCTAACGGGGGTGGCTACACCTTC
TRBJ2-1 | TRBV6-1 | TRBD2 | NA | CASSTSPGGGYEQFF | TGTGCCAGCAGTACCTCCCCCGGGGGGGGTTATGAGCAGTTCTTC
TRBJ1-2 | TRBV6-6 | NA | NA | CASSYSGGGYTF | TGTGCCAGCAGTTACTCGGGGGGTGGCTACACCTTC
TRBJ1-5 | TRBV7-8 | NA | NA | CASSPGSGRNNQPQHF | TGTGCCAGCAGCCCAGGGTCAGGGCGTAACAATCAGCCCCAGCATTTT
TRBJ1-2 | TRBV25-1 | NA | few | CASSEFGGWYGYTF | TGTGCCAGCAGTGAATTCGGGGGCTGGTATGGCTACACCTTC
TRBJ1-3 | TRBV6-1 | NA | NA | CASSVVLSQGTGNTIYF | TGTGCCAGCAGTGTCGTCCTGTCTCAGGGGACCGGAAACACCATATATTTT
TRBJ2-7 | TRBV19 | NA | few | CASSIGSSYEQYF | TGTGCCAGTAGTATCGGCAGCTCCTACGAGCAGTACTTC
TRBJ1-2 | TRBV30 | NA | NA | CAWSPSLGYTF | TGTGCCTGGAGCCCGTCGCTTGGCTACACCTTC
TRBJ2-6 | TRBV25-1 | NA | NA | CASSELGARVSGANVLTF | TGTGCCAGCAGTGAATTGGGAGCGCGAGTCTCTGGGGCCAACGTCCTGACTTTC
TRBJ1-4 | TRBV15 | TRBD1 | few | CATKLLEQGATNEKLFF | TGTGCCACCAAACTTCTAGAACAGGGGGCGACTAATGAAAAACTGTTTTTT
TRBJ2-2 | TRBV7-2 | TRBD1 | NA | CASSRRQGSGELFF | TGTGCCAGCAGCAGGCGACAGGGGTCCGGGGAGCTGTTTTTT
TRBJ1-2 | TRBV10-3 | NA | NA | CAIRGGPANYGYTF | TGTGCCATCCGCGGGGGCCCGGCTAACTATGGCTACACCTTC
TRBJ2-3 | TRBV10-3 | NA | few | CATETETDTQYF | TGTGCCACCGAGACCGAGACAGATACGCAGTATTTT
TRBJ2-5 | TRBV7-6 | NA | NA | CASSLAGSETQYF | TGTGCCAGCAGCTTAGCAGGTTCAGAGACCCAGTACTTC
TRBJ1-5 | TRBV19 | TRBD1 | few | CASSTGTGRSNQPQHF | TGTGCCAGTAGTACCGGGACAGGGCGAAGCAATCAGCCCCAGCATTTT
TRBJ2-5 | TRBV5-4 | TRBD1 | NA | CASSLAFGTALRETQYF | TGTGCCAGCAGCTTGGCCTTTGGGACAGCCCTCCGCGAGACCCAGTACTTC
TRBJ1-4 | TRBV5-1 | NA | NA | CASSKDRPVATNEKLFF | TGCGCCAGCAGCAAGGACAGACCCGTTGCAACTAATGAAAAACTGTTTTTT
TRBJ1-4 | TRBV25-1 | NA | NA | CASSGAQAGEKLFF | TGTGCCAGCAGTGGCGCCCAGGCAGGCGAAAAACTGTTTTTT
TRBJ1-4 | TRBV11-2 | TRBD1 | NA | CASSSTPGGREKLFF | TGTGCCAGCAGCTCAACCCCAGGGGGCCGGGAAAAACTGTTTTTT
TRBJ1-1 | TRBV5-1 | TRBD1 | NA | CASSQGVMNTEAFF | TGCGCCAGCAGCCAGGGGGTCATGAACACTGAAGCTTTCTTT
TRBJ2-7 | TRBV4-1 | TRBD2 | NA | CASSQDLTSGRYEQYF | TGCGCCAGCAGCCAAGATCTAACTAGCGGTCGATACGAGCAGTACTTC
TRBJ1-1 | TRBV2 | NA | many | CASSDLGWNTEAFF | TGTGCCAGCAGTGATTTAGGATGGAACACTGAAGCTTTCTTT
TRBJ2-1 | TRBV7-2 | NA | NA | CASSRSRGSGYNEQFF | TGTGCCAGCAGCCGTTCTCGCGGTAGCGGCTACAATGAGCAGTTCTTC
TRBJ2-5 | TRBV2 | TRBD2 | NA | CASSEAAGRETQYF | TGTGCCAGCAGTGAAGCGGCCGGGAGGGAGACCCAGTACTTC
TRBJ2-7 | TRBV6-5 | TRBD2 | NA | CASSPAGGPYEQYF | TGTGCCAGCAGTCCGGCGGGGGGCCCCTACGAGCAGTACTTC
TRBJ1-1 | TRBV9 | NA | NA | CASSVGTGFTEAFF | TGTGCCAGCAGCGTAGGAACGGGCTTCACTGAAGCTTTCTTT